This T cell receptor beta chain was recorded in a study of neurological immune-mediated disorders. The study's findings and limits: The level of TCR clonal expansion was highest in patients with HTLV-1-associated myelopathy and lowest in multiple sclerosis, where it fell below the level seen in healthy controls.

The length of the CDR3 is 14 residues. Germline V CDR1 and CDR2: MNHEY, SVGAGI. V shed 0 bases and J shed 6 bases, with 11 bases lying between them. The group of healthy controls was made up of people who were blood bank volunteers in Maryland, USA. Preparation of the unsorted libraries drew on 2 million PBMCs stored at -80 C. About this clonotype: The antigen remains unidentified.

The authors made cDNA by 5'RACE with 10-nucleotide random UMIs. TCRdb itself ran the 5' RACE reads through MiXCR, one entry per CDR3 protein. Counted here are around 50,000 distinct CDR3 sequences, around 16% occurring once; the ten biggest clones make up roughly 4.5%. The TCR sequence derives from a man in his sixties in good health. The chain recombines TRBV6-5 with TRBJ1-1; possibly TRBD1 for D (5 bases). Sample: PBMCs. The CDR3 spells CASSYSEGWSEAFF. The CDR3 nucleotides read TGTGCCAGCAGTTACTCGGAGGGGTGGTCTGAAGCTTTCTTT.